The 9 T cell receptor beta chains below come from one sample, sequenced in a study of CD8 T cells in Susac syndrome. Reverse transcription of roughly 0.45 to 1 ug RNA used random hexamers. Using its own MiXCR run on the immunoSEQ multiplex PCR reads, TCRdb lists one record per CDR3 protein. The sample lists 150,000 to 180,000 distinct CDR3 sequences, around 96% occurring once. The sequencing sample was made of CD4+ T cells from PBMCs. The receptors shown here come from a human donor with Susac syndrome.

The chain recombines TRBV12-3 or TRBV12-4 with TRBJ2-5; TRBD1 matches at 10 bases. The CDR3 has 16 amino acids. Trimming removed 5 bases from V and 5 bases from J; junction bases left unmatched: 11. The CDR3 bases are TGTGCCAGCAGTGCCGGGACAGGGGCACGTGGGGAGACCCAGTACTTC. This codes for CASSAGTGARGETQYF.

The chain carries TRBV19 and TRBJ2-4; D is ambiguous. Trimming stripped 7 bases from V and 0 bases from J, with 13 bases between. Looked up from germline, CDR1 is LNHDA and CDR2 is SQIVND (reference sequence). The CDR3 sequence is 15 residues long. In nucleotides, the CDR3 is TGTGCCAGTAACTCCCCCGTCCTAGCCAAAAACATTCAGTACTTC. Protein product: CASNSPVLAKNIQYF.

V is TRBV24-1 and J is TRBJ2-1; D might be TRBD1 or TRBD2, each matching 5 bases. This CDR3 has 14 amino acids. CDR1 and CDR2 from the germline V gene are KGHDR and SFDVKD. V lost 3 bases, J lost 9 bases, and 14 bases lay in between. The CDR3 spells CATSDRLGTGEQFF. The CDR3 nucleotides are TGTGCCACCAGTGATCGACTGGGGACCGGTGAGCAGTTCTTC.

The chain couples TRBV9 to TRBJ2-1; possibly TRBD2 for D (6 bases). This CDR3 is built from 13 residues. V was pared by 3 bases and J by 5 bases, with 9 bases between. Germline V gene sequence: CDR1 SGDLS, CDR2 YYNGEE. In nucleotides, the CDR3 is TGTGCCAGCAGCGGACTAGTAAACAATGAGCAGTTCTTC. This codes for CASSGLVNNEQFF.

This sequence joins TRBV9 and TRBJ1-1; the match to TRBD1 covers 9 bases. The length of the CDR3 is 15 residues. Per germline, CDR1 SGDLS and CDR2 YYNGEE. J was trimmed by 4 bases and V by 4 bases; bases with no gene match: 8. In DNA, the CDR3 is TGTGCCAGCAGCCGTTCGGGACAGGGAGGCACTGAAGCTTTCTTT. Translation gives CASSRSGQGGTEAFF.

The CDR3 reads CASSLFPAGGRETQYF. The CDR3 DNA reads TGTGCCAGCAGCTTATTTCCAGCGGGGGGGCGAGAGACCCAGTACTTC. V and J are TRBV7-6 and TRBJ2-5; 10 bases map to TRBD2. The CDR3 has 16 amino acids. V lost 2 bases and J lost 4; bases outside the gene matches: 7. The V gene's germline CDR1 is SGHVS and CDR2 FNYEAQ.

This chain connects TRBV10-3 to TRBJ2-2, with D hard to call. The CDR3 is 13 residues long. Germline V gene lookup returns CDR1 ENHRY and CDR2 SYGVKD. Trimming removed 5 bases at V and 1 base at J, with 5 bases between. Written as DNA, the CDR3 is TGTGCCATCAGTCAGAGGAACACCGGGGAGCTGTTTTTT. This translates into CAISQRNTGELFF.

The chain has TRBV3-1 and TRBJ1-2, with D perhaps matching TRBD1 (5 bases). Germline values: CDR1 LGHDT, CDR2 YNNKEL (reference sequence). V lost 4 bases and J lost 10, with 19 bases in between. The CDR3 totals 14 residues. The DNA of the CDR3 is TGTGCCAGCAGCCTATCCGGGACCGGACTTACCTACACCTTC. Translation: CASSLSGTGLTYTF.

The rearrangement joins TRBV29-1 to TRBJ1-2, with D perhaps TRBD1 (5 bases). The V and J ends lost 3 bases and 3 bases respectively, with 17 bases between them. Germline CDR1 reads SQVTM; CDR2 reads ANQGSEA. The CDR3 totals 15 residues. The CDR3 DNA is TGCAGCGTTGACTTGACCGGGACGGATTACTATGGCTACACCTTC. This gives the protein CSVDLTGTDYYGYTF.